One sample yielded the 19 T cell receptor beta chains listed below, sequenced in a study of blood T cells in healthy people across ages. Primers used in a second PCR of roughly 6 to 12 cycles were a sample-barcoded 5' primer and a J-beta primer mix. TCRdb analysed the 5' RACE reads with MiXCR anew, one entry per CDR3 protein. The table shows approximately 800,000 distinct CDR3 sequences, with about 55% occurring only once. Sequenced material: blood. All receptors derive from a man aged 80 or over in good health.

On this clonotype: One end of the junction varies from germline; a read error may be responsible. This chain links TRBV19 with TRBJ2-5, with 10 nucleotides matching TRBD2. Germline V gene sequence: CDR1 LNHDA, CDR2 SQIVND (reference sequence). CDR3 size: 16 residues. CDR3 nucleotides: TGTACCAGTAGTATATGGGCTAGCGGGAGCCAGGAGACCCAGTACTTC. Protein product: CTSSIWASGSQETQYF.

This clonotype was counted only a few times. This chain links TRBV28 with TRBJ1-2; D may be TRBD1 (5 bases). The V gene's germline CDR1 is MDHEN and CDR2 SYDVKM. V was shortened by 4 bases and J by 7 bases, with 10 bases between the two germline ends. The CDR3 consists of 12 residues. The DNA of the CDR3 is TGTGCCAGCAGTTGGGGTGGGGGTGGCTACACCTTC. Translation: CASSWGGGGYTF.

This rearrangement joins TRBV7-6 to TRBJ2-3; no definite D call. The CDR3 is 12 residues long. V dropped 6 bases and J dropped 4 bases, with 8 bases sitting between them. Per the germline V gene, CDR1 is SGHVS and CDR2 is FNYEAQ. CDR3 region: CASRGYSDTQYF. The CDR3 DNA sequence: TGTGCCAGCAGGGGATATTCAGATACGCAGTATTTT.

The rearrangement links TRBV29-1 to TRBJ2-5, with 8 bases fitting TRBD2. V lost 2 bases, J lost 11 bases, and 16 bases stayed unmatched. The CDR3 sequence is 15 residues long. Germline lookup yields CDR1 SQVTM and CDR2 ANQGSEA. The CDR3, as DNA: TGCAGCGTTGAAAGAGGGAGCGGGGGTGTGGGGGAGCAGTACTTC. This translates into CSVERGSGGVGEQYF.

A few counts support this clonotype. CDR3 sequence: CASSGGVTADTQYF. In DNA, the CDR3 is TGCGCCAGCTCGGGGGGCGTTACGGCAGATACGCAGTATTTT. The V and J genes are TRBV5-1 and TRBJ2-3, with D perhaps TRBD2 (7 bases). The CDR3 has 14 amino acids. CDR1 is SGHRS and CDR2 is YFSETQ in the germline V gene. The V and J ends lost 7 bases and 4 bases respectively, with 16 bases between them.

V gene TRBV27 combines with J gene TRBJ2-4; TRBD2 matches 7 bases. The assigned J gene may be wrong: the sequence end matches TRBJ2-7 better. There are 16 residues in the CDR3. Germline V lookup: CDR1 MNHEY, CDR2 SMNVEV (reference sequence). The CDR3 DNA reads as TGTGCCAGCAGTCCCGTTGTAGCGGGCCCGACCCACGAGCAGTACTTC. As protein: CASSPVVAGPTHEQYF.

The chain carries TRBV15 and TRBJ1-4; no clear D. Germline V gene sequence: CDR1 LNHNV, CDR2 YYDKDF (reference sequence). The length of the CDR3 is 15 residues. Trimming removed 3 bases at V and 2 bases at J, with 10 bases between. The CDR3 nucleotides are TGTGCCACCAGCAGGGACCGGTGGACTAATGAAAAACTGTTTTTT. As protein: CATSRDRWTNEKLFF.

The chain links TRBV3-1 to TRBJ1-4; tentative D call: TRBD1 (5 bases). The germline CDR1 and CDR2 sequences are LGHDT and YNNKEL (reference sequence). V lost 0 bases to trimming and J lost 14 bases, with 13 bases between them. The CDR3 has 13 amino acids. The CDR3 sequence: CASSQDRRTWLFF. The CDR3 DNA reads TGTGCCAGCAGCCAAGATCGGCGGACATGGCTGTTTTTT.

The V and J genes are TRBV24-1 and TRBJ2-4; 8 bases map to TRBD1. The J call may be incorrect, as the DNA end agrees better with TRBJ2-7. Germline V gene lookup returns CDR1 KGHDR and CDR2 SFDVKD. CDR3 length equals 16 residues. The DNA for the CDR3 is TGTGCCACCAGTGACCAAGCCGACAGGGGTGGATTCGAGCAGTACTTC. It encodes CATSDQADRGGFEQYF.

This clonotype was observed a few times. The chain joins TRBV25-1 to TRBJ2-5; D gene uncertain. CDR3 size: 15 residues. Germline CDR1 reads MGHDK; CDR2 reads SYGVNS. The ends were cut back, 1 base at V and 2 bases at J, with 11 bases in the middle. CDR3 region: CASSEWFSGQETQYF. CDR3 bases: TGTGCCAGCAGTGAATGGTTTAGTGGGCAAGAGACCCAGTACTTC. Full variable domain (missing parts from reference TRBV25-1 and TRBJ2-5): EADIYQTPRYLVIGTGKKITLECSQTMGHDKMYWYQQDPGMELHLIHYSYGVNSTEKGDLSSESTVSRIRTEHFPLTLESARPSHTSQYLCASSEWFSGQETQYFGPGTRLLVL.

The rearrangement joins TRBV12-3 or TRBV12-4 to TRBJ2-4, with D perhaps matching TRBD2 (5 bases). This CDR3 has 13 amino acids. Between the trimmed V and J ends, which lost 7 bases and 9 bases, there was a span of 16 bases. In DNA form, the CDR3 reads TGTGCCAGCACAGGACCCAGCGGATCCATTCAGTACTTC. This encodes CASTGPSGSIQYF.

This clonotype has only one observation. J is TRBJ2-1 and V is TRBV24-1; 10 bases map to TRBD2. After removal of 3 bases from V and 1 base from J, the junction contained 11 bases not matched to a gene. The germline gives CDR1 KGHDR, CDR2 SFDVKD. The CDR3 is made up of 19 amino acids. CDR3 DNA sequence: TGTGCCACCAGTGATCATAGGGGACTAGCGCTCGCTTCCTACAATGAGCAGTTCTTC. It is translated as CATSDHRGLALASYNEQFF.

This clonotype has a handful of counts. The chain joins TRBV3-1 to TRBJ2-4; TRBD2 is a possible D gene (5 bases). Trimming took off 1 base at V and 2 bases at J, with 6 bases between the two ends. The germline CDR1 and CDR2 sequences are LGHDT and YNNKEL (reference sequence). The CDR3 is 14 amino acids. CDR3 sequence reads: CASSQAGTKNIQYF. DNA for the CDR3: TGTGCCAGCAGCCAAGCGGGGACCAAAAACATTCAGTACTTC.

Only a few counts were recorded for this clonotype. The rearrangement joins TRBV4-1 to TRBJ1-2; D call uncertain. Germline assignment: CDR1 MGHRA and CDR2 YSYEKL. This CDR3 contains 13 residues. V was shortened by 4 bases and J by 7 bases, with 13 bases between the two germline ends. CDR3 in amino acids: CASSLPRAAGYTF. The CDR3 coding sequence is TGCGCCAGCAGCCTCCCGAGGGCCGCTGGCTACACCTTC.

This clonotype was detected a few times. The V and J genes are TRBV11-2 and TRBJ2-5; D unclear. Germline assignment: CDR1 SGHAT and CDR2 FQNNGV. Trimming left V 4 bases short and J 0 bases short, with 18 bases between. The CDR3 is made up of 17 amino acids. DNA for the CDR3: TGTGCCAGCAGCTCCTACCAGGCTGGCACCCACCAAGAGACCCAGTACTTC. This gives the protein CASSSYQAGTHQETQYF.

The chain joins TRBV18 to TRBJ2-7; 8 bases line up with TRBD1. V dropped 3 bases and J dropped 1; count of bases not matched to a gene: 14. Germline lookup yields CDR1 KGHSH and CDR2 LQKENI. This CDR3 has 18 amino acids. CDR3 amino acids: CASSPVFDGTGASYEQYF. In DNA, the CDR3 is TGTGCCAGCTCACCGGTCTTCGATGGGACAGGAGCATCCTACGAGCAGTACTTC.

This clonotype turned up a few times. V gene TRBV29-1 combines with J gene TRBJ1-2; no firm D call. This CDR3 has 13 residues. Germline V CDR1 and CDR2: SQVTM, ANQGSEA. Trimming removed 6 bases at V and 3 bases at J, with 14 bases between. The CDR3 region is CSVPTEGDYGYTF. For the CDR3, the DNA is TGCAGCGTCCCCACGGAGGGTGACTATGGCTACACCTTC.

This clonotype was counted only a few times. This chain uses TRBV24-1 with TRBJ2-5, with TRBD1 identical over 12 bases. With 3 bases clipped from V and 5 bases from J, the junction kept 3 bases outside the gene matches. The CDR3 sequence is 15 residues long. Per germline, CDR1 KGHDR and CDR2 SFDVKD. The CDR3 DNA reads TGTGCCACCAGTGATCCCGGGACAGGGGGCGAGACCCAGTACTTC. Protein: CATSDPGTGGETQYF.

The chain has TRBV12-5 and TRBJ2-1; D unclear. The V end lost 5 bases, the J end lost 7 bases, and 6 bases lay between the germline ends. CDR1 and CDR2 from the germline V gene are LGHNT and FRNRAP. The CDR3 runs to 11 residues. CDR3 DNA: TGTGCTAGTGGTCCGTTAAATGAGCAGTTCTTC. The encoded protein is CASGPLNEQFF.